This TCR beta chain originates from a study of read filtering for tumor transcriptome and immune sequencing (dated by TCRdb to the early 2020s). About the study as a whole: Of the patients in the cohort, under 20 were male and roughly 15 were female, and their mean age was 65.9 years, with a range of roughly 47 to 80. By revised international staging, eight or nine patients were R-ISS I, about 15 were R-ISS II and roughly seven were R-ISS III. TCR repertoires obtained by targeted immune repertoire sequencing and by bulk whole-transcriptome sequencing performed on the same bone marrow samples were compared. One of the main goals was to work out a read-filtering strategy for immune repertoire data, in particular whether clonotypes backed by only a single read should be removed. After DNase treatment, whole-transcriptome libraries were prepared with the TruSeq RNA Access Library Prep Kit. TCR-region mapped reads per sample ranged from about 3.5 to 10.27 million with IR-seq versus only roughly 75 to 1273 with RNA-seq.

TCR libraries were constructed from 400 ng RNA using the Immunoverse kit, and molecular barcoded adaptors covering alpha/delta and beta/gamma chains were employed. TCR library preparation used the same RNA that went into transcriptome sequencing. Sequencing of TCR libraries was carried out on an Illumina HiSeq 4000 with 2 x 150 cycles. In the paper's pipeline: MiXCR aligned TCR reads to human V, D, J and C references and assembled the aligned reads into CDR3 clonotypes, with quality filtering and error correction included. The tcR package in R was used for analysis of clonotype counts and gene usage diversity. Raw mapping reads were checked after the RNA-seq reads had been mapped by STAR aligner version 2.5.3a onto the human GRCh37 genome. IR-seq fastq files were randomly downsampled with Seqtk 1.3 to test the effect of sequencing depth on detected clonotypes. TCRdb reworked the public reads: Q25 trimming with fastp, MiXCR clone assembly, productive beta chains retained. Rows merge per CDR3 protein into single entries with the most common DNA and genes. These V and J calls rely on TCRdb rather than the paper's analysis. The sample profile shows 65,000 or so distinct CDR3 sequences; approximately 18% of them were found once. The ten most abundant clones make up around 9.9% of the sample.

Points the paper makes about the study in general: The sorted CD138-negative fraction was not purified T cells but a mixed bone marrow immune population. The correlation between IR-seq and RNA-seq shared clonotype proportions was increased by removal of single-read clonotypes. Single-read clonotypes made up roughly 82% of clonotypes but roughly 3.5% of total reads in IR-seq, and approximately 73% of clonotypes and 44.6% of reads in RNA-seq. Compared with RNA-seq, IR-seq captured clonotypes at much greater depth and more reliably, and a smaller IR-seq throughput was enough to identify most of the shared clonotypes.

From a lookup of the germline V gene, CDR1 and CDR2 are MNHNS and SASEGT. The cysteine opens and the phenylalanine closes a CDR3 of 13 amino acids. The sequence is cut down to CDR3 DNA, 39 bases in frame from base 1. The trim is 3 bases for V and 2 bases for J, with a gap of 7 bases between the germline ends. This clonotype was counted many times. The specificity of this receptor is unknown. Per-base qualities were not stored, and no clone one base away is much larger. Each patient had bone marrow sampled at the time of active disease. Bone marrow mononuclear cells were isolated by Ficoll-Hypaque density gradient centrifugation. CD138-negative cells were obtained by negative selection after labeling with CD138 magnetic microbeads on a MACS separator, removing myeloma plasma cells. Purity of the isolated cells was checked by flow cytometry on an Attune NxT using CD138 antibodies. Total RNA was extracted using TRIzol reagent and was quantified on a NanoDrop spectrophotometer. For each patient, paired RNA-seq and IR-seq were run on the CD138-negative bone marrow sample from that patient.

The chain links TRBV6-1 with TRBJ1-1, with no confident D gene call. The sequenced sample consisted of a population of CD138-negative cells sorted from bone marrow. The cell subset or site label of this sample denotes: bone marrow mononuclear cells depleted of CD138+ plasma/myeloma cells by negative magnetic selection. The TCR sequence derives from a donor aged 40 or older with multiple myeloma. The CDR3 region has the sequence CASSDQINTEAFF. The nucleotide sequence reads as follows: TGTGCCAGCAGTGATCAGATAAACACTGAAGCTTTCTTT.